Sequencing of this T cell receptor beta chain was carried out in a study of shared clonotypes between healthy human individuals. Turning to the study itself: There were three CD4 naive, three CD4 memory, two CD8 naive and one CD8 memory plates per donor.

Trimming took 4 bases from V and 5 from J, leaving 21 bases between them. Germline V CDR1 and CDR2: SGHDT, YYEEEE. The CDR3 spans 17 residues. TCRdb's copy holds only in-frame clones and misses some; the assay was immunoSEQ multiplex PCR. Of about 1 million clones in the sample, around 74% were seen once. Many counts were recorded for this clone. This clonotype was obtained from a man aged 18-30 years in good health. The source material was memory CD4+ T cells sorted from blood. As for subset: CD45RA-negative fraction. V is TRBV5-6 and J is TRBJ2-2, with D perhaps TRBD1 or TRBD2 (5 bases each). The DNA of the CDR3 is TGTGCCAGCAGCGCCCTCTCGGGGCCGGGGCAAACCGGGGAGCTGTTTTTT. Amino acid sequence: CASSALSGPGQTGELFF. The whole variable domain, remainder taken from reference TRBV5-6 and TRBJ2-2, is DAGVTQSPTHLIKTRGQQVTLRCSPKSGHDTVSWYQQALGQGPQFIFQYYEEEERQRGNFPDRFSGHQFPNYSSELNVNALLLGDSALYLCASSALSGPGQTGELFFGEGSRLTVL.